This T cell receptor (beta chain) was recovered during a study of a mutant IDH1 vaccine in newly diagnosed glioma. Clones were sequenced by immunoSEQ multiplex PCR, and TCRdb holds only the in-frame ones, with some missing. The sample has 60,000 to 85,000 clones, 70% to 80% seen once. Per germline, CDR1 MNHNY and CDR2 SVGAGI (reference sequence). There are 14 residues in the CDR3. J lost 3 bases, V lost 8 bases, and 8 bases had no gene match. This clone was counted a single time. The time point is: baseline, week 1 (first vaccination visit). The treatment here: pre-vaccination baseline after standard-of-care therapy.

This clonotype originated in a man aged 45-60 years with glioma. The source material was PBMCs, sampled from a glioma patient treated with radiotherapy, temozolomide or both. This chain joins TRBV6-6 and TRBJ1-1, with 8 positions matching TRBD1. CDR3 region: CASFLQGVDTEAFF. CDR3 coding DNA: TGTGCCAGCTTCTTACAGGGGGTAGACACTGAAGCTTTCTTT.